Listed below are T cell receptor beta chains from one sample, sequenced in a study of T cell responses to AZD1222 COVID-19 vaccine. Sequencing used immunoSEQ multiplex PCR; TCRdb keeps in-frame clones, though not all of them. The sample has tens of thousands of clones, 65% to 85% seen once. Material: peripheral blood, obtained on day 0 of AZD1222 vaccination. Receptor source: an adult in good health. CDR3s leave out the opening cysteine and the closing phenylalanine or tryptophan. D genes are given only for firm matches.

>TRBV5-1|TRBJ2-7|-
ASSFGTLDEQY
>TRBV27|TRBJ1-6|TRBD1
ASNRQGPNSPLH
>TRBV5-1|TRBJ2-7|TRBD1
ASSRWPTRDRGSYEQY
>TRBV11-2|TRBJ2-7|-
ASSLYFGSYEQY
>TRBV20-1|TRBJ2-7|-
SASNVGHSYEQY
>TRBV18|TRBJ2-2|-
ASSLQKFGELF
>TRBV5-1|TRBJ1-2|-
ASSLDRVVTYGYT
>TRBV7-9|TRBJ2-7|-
ASSLITTGTGEQY
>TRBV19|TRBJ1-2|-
ASMTVNYGYT
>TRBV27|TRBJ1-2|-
ASSARGGLDYGYT
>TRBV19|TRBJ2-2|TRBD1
ASRRRDSYTGELF
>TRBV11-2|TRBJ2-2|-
ASSLNTLGNTGELF
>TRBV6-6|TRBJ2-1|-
ASSPPAQGGNEQF
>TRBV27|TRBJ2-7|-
ASSFQGGSYEQY
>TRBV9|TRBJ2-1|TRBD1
ASSTSKGQGYNEQF
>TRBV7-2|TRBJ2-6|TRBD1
ASSSRQGGANVLT
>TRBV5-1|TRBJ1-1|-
ASFAGTVNTEAF
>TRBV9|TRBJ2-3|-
ASSVVGDTSSTDTQY
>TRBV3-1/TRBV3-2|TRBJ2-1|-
ASSQDYNNEQF
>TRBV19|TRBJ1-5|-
ASTEGGGGNQPQH
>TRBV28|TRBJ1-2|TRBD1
ASRGTDNSINYGYT
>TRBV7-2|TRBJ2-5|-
ASSPGVQETQY
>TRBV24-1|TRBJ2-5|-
ATSDPRSGKETQY
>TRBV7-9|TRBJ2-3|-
ASSSSGSTDTQY
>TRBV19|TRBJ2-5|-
ASSIGAQETQY
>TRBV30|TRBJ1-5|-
AWSSSVQPQH
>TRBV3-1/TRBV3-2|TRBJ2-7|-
ASSRGQNYEQY
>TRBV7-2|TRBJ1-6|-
ASSATGSPLH
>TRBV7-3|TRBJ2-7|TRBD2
ASSFSAGSGYEQY
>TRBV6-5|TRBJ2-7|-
ASRRAGSAYEQY